This note documents a single TCR beta chain sequence. The antigen remains undetermined. This specimen belongs to a study of vaccination and CD4 T cells after COVID-19. Notes on the study in general: In convalescent patients, 304 of 307 vaccine-specific clones were mono-reactive for SARS-CoV-2 spike.

Sequenced with the Oncomine TCR Beta short-read assay was DNA taken from cultured CD4+ T cells. TCRdb fed the PCR reads into MiXCR, producing one record per CDR3 protein. The data contain almost 20,000 distinct CDR3 sequences, around 50% of them singletons. Specified treatment: roughly ten-day PBMC culture with coronavirus spike peptide pools or control peptides (ViraFEST assay). The CDR3 is 15 amino acids. The V and J genes are TRBV1 and TRBJ1-2; the tabulated D call, TRBD1, remains unverified against the DNA. TRBV1 is tagged as a pseudogene. The specimen was CD4+ T cells from blood, cultured in vitro. This clonotype originated in a human donor who had recovered from COVID-19. The CDR3 region has the DNA TGCACCAGCAGCCAAGAGGTACAGGGAAACTATGGCTACACCTTC. It is translated as CTSSQEVQGNYGYTF.